This T cell receptor (beta chain) emerged from a study of blood T cell repertoires in COVID-19. Study at large: Italy, Spain and the United States were the sources of the convalescent and acute COVID-19 samples. The cDNA or gDNA used as material had been derived from T cells, B-cell-depleted T cells, or PBMCs.

Assay used: immunoSEQ multiplex PCR; TCRdb lists only in-frame clones, some missing. Altogether over 300,000 clones are present, approximately 89% being singletons, with the ten largest covering about 9.9%. Across about two dozen US areas, participants ranged in age from about 18 to 100 years. Membership in each cohort depended on participant-reported clinical history. The CDR3 totals 14 residues. Germline loops: CDR1 SGHAT, CDR2 FQNNGV. J gave up 7 bases and V 6 bases, and 8 bases lay outside the gene matches. Sequenced: PBMCs or T cells enriched from blood (not recorded which). The TCR sequence derives from a middle-aged woman who had recovered from COVID-19. The chain recombines TRBV11-2 with TRBJ2-7; 11 nucleotides match TRBD1. CDR3 coding DNA: TGTGCCAGCAGTTGGACAGGGGGCTTAGGGGAGCAGTACTTC. It yields the protein CASSWTGGLGEQYF.